The clone carrying this T cell receptor (delta chain) showed up just a few times. A far larger clone is only one base removed, so a read error is likely. Additional DNA sequences in this sample encode the identical CDR3. This CDR3 is 18 amino acids long. Per the germline V gene, CDR1 is GEAIGNYY and CDR2 is EKD. The sample originates from a study of gamma-delta T cells after stem cell transplantation. With CATT, TCRdb re-called clones from the RT-PCR reads. The sample consists of some 3,100 delta-chain clones, approximately 2.6% of them appearing once. This TCR came from a human donor. It is not recorded whose cells these are; they may come from a transplant donor. Material: gamma-delta T cells. The rearrangement joins TRDV2 to TRDJ1; 11 bases are a match to TRDD3. DNA of the CDR3: TGTGCCTGTGACACCGTTTCCTGGGCTGGGGGATACTCCGATAAGCTCATCTTT. It codes for CACDTVSWAGGYSDKLIF.